This T cell receptor (beta chain) is drawn from a study of cytomegalovirus exposure and HLA in healthy donors. V gave up 5 bases and J gave up 6 bases; unmatched junction bases: 3. The germline V gene has CDR1 SNHLY and CDR2 FYNNEI. The CDR3 extends over 14 amino acids. The PCR contained 60 Vbeta and 13 Jbeta primers. Sequencing used immunoSEQ multiplex PCR; TCRdb keeps in-frame clones, though not all of them. The table has about 78,000 clones, 70% to 85% seen once. The sequencing input was PBMCs. This TCR came from a woman aged 45-65 years in good health and CMV-seronegative. This sequence joins TRBV2 and TRBJ2-1; 11 bases match TRBD1. DNA for the CDR3: TGTGCCAGCAGTCCCGGGACAGGGGGCAATGAGCAGTTCTTC. Translation: CASSPGTGGNEQFF.